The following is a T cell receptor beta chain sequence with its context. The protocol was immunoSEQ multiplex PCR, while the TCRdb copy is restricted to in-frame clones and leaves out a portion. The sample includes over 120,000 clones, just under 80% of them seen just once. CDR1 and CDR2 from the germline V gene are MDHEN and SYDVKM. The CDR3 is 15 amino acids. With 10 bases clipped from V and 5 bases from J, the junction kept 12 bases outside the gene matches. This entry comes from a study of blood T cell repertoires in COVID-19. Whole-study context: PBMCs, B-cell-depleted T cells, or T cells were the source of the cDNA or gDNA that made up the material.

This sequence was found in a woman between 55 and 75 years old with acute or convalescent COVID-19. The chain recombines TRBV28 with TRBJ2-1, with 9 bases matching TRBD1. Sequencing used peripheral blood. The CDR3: CATMIGTGIDNEQFF. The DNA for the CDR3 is TGTGCCACCATGATAGGGACAGGGATCGACAATGAGCAGTTCTTC.